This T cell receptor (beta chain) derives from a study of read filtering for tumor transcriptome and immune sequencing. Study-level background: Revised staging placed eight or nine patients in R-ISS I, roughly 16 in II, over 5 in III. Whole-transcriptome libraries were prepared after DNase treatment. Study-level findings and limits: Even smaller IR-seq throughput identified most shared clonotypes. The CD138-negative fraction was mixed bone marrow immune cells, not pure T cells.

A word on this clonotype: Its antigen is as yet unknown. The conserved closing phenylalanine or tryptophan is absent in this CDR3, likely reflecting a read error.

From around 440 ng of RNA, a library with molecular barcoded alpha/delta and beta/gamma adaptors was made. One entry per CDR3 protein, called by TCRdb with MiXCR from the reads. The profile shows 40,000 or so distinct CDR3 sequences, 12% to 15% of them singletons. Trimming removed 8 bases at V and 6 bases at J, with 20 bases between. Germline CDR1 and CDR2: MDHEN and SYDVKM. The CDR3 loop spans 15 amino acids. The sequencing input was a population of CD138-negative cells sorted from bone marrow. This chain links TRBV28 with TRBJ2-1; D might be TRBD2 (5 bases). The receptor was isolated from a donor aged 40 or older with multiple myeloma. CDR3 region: CASGSGNSAFNEQFS. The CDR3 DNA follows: TGTGCCAGCGGCTCCGGGAATAGCGCCTTCAATGAGCAGTTCTCC.